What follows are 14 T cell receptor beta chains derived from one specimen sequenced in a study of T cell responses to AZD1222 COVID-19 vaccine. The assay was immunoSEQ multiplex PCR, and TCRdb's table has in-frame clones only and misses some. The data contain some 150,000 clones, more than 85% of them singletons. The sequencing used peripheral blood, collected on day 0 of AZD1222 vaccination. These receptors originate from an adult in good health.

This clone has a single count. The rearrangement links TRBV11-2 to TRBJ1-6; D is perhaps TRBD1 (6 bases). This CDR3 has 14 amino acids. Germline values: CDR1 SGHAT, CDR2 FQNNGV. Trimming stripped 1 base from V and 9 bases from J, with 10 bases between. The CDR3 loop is CASSLAHRVSPLHF. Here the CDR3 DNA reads TGTGCCAGCAGCTTAGCCCACAGGGTTTCACCCCTCCACTTT.

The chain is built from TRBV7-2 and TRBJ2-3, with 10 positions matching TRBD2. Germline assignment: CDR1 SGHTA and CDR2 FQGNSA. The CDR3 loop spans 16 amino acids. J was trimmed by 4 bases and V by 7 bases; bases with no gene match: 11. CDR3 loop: CASTVQRGGNADTQYF. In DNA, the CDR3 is TGTGCCAGCACCGTACAGCGGGGGGGCAATGCAGATACGCAGTATTTT.

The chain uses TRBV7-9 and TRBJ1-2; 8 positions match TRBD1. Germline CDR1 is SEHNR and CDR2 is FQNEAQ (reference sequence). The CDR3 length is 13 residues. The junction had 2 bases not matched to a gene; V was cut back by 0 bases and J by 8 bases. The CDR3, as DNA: TGTGCCAGCAGCTTAGCAAACAGGGGGGGCTACACCTTC. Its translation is CASSLANRGGYTF.

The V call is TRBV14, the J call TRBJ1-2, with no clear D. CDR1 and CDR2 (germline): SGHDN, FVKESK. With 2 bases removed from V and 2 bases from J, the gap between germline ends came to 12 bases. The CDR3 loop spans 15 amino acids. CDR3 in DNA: TGTGCCAGCAGCCAAACTTCTGTCCCGAACTATGGCTACACCTTC. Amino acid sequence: CASSQTSVPNYGYTF. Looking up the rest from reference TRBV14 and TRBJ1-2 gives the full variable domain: EAGVTQFPSHSVIEKGQTVTLRCDPISGHDNLYWYRRVMGKEIKFLLHFVKESKQDESGMPNNRFLAERTGGTYSTLKVQPAELEDSGVYFCASSQTSVPNYGYTFGSGTRLTVV.

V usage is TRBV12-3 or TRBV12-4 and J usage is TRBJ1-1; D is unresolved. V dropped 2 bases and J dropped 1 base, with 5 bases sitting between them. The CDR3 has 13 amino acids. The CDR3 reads CASSLQSNTEAFF. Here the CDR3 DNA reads TGTGCCAGCAGTTTACAGTCGAACACTGAAGCTTTCTTT.

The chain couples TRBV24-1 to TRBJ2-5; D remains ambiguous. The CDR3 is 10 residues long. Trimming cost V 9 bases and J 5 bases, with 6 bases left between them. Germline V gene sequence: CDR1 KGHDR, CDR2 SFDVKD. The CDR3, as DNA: TGTGCCACCCCCCACGAGACCCAGTACTTC. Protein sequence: CATPHETQYF.

The CDR3 reads CASSRDGNNQPQHF. The CDR3 DNA reads as TGTGCCAGTAGCCGGGACGGGAATAATCAGCCCCAGCATTTT. The V and J genes are TRBV19 and TRBJ1-5; D is possibly TRBD1 (5 bases). CDR1 and CDR2 (germline): LNHDA, SQIVND (reference sequence). V lost 6 bases, J lost 4 bases, and 13 bases lay in between. The CDR3 has 14 residues.

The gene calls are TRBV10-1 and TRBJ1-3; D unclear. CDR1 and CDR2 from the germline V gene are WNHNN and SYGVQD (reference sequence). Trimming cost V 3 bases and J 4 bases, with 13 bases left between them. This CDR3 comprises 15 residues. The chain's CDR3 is CASSDGVTAGNTIYF. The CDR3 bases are TGCGCCAGCAGTGACGGGGTCACTGCGGGAAACACCATATATTTT.

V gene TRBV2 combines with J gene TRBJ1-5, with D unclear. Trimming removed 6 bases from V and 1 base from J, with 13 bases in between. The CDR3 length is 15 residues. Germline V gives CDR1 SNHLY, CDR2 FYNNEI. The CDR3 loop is CASRRRSESNQPQHF. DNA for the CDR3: TGTGCCAGCAGGCGGAGGTCGGAGAGCAATCAGCCCCAGCATTTT.

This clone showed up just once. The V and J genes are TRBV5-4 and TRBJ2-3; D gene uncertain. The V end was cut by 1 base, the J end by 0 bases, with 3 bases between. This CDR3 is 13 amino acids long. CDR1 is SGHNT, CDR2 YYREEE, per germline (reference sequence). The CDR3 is CASSLYSTDTQYF. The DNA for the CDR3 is TGTGCCAGCAGCTTGTACAGCACAGATACGCAGTATTTT.

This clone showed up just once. The CDR3 is CASGSNIGQVSYGYTF. In DNA, the CDR3 is TGTGCTAGTGGTTCAAACATAGGACAGGTCTCTTATGGCTACACCTTC. The rearrangement links TRBV12-5 to TRBJ1-2; 7 bases agree with TRBD1. This CDR3 contains 16 residues. J was trimmed by 5 bases and V by 4 bases; bases with no gene match: 13. CDR1 is LGHNT, CDR2 FRNRAP, per germline.

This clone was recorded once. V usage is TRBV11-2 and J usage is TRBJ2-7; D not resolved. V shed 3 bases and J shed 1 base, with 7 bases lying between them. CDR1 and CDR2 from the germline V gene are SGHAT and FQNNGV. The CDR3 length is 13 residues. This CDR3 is CASSFSTSYEQYF. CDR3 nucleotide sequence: TGTGCCAGCAGCTTTTCGACATCCTACGAGCAGTACTTC.

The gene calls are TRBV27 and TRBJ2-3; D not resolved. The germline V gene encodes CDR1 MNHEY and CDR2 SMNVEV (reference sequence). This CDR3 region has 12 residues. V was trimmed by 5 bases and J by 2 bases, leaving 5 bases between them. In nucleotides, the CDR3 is TGTGCCAGCAGTCCCAACACAGATACGCAGTATTTT. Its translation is CASSPNTDTQYF.

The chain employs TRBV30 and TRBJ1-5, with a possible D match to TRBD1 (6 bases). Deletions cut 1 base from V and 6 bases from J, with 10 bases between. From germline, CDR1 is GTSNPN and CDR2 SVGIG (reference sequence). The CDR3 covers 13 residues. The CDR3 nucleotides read TGTGCCTGGAGTGGGACAGAGGCTCAGCCCCAGCATTTT. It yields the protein CAWSGTEAQPQHF.